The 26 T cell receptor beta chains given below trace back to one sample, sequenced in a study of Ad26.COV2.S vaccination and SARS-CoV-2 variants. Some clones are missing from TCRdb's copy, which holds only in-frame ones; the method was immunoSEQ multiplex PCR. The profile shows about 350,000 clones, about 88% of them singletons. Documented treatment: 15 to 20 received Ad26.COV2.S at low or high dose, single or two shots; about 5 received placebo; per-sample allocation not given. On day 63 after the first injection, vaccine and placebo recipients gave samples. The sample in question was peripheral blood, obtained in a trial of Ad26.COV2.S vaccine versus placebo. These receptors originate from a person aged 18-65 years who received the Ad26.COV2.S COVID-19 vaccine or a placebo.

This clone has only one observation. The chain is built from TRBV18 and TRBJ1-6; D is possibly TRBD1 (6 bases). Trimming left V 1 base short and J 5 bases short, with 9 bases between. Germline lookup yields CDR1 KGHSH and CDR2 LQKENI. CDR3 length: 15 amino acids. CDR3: CASSPLGQNNSPLHF. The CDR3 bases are TGTGCCAGCTCACCACTAGGACAGAATAATTCACCCCTCCACTTT.

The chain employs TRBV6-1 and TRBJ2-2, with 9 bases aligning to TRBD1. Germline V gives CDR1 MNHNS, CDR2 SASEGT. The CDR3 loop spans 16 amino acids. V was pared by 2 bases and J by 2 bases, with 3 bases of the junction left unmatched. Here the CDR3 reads CASSELQGANTGELFF. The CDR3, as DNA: TGTGCCAGCAGTGAATTACAGGGGGCAAACACCGGGGAGCTGTTTTTT.

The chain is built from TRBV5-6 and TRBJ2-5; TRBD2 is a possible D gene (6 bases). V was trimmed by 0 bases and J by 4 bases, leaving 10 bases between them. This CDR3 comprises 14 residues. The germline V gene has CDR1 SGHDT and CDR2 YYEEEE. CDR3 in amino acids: CASSLAHGGETQYF. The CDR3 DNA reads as TGTGCCAGCAGCTTGGCCCACGGGGGAGAGACCCAGTACTTC.

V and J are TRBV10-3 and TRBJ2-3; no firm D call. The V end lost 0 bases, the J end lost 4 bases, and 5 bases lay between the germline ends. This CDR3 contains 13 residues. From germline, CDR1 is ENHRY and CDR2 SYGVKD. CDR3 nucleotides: TGTGCCATCAGTGAGTCGACGGCAGATACGCAGTATTTT. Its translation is CAISESTADTQYF.

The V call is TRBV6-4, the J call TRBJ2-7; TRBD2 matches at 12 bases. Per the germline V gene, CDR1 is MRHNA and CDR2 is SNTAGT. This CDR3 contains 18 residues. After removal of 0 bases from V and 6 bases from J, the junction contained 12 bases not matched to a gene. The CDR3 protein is CASSDSTSGRTLLCEQYF. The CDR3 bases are TGTGCCAGCAGTGACTCTACTAGCGGGAGGACCTTGCTCTGCGAGCAGTACTTC.

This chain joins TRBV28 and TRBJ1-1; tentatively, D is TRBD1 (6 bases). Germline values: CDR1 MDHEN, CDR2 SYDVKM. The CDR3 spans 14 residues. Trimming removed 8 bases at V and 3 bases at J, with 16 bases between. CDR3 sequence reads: CASDYGGAYTEAFF. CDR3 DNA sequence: TGTGCCAGCGACTATGGGGGGGCCTACACTGAAGCTTTCTTT.

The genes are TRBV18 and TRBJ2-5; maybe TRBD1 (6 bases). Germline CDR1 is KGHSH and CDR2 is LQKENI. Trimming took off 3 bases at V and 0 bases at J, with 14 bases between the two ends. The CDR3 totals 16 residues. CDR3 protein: CASSPRGGAYQETQYF. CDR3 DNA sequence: TGTGCCAGCTCACCCAGGGGTGGGGCGTACCAAGAGACCCAGTACTTC.

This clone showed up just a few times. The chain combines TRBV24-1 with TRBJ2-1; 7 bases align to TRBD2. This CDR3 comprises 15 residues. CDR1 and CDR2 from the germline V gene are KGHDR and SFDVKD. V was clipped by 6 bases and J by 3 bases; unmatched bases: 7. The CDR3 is CATSRERDYYNEQFF. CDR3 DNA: TGTGCCACCAGTCGAGAGCGGGATTACTACAATGAGCAGTTCTTC.

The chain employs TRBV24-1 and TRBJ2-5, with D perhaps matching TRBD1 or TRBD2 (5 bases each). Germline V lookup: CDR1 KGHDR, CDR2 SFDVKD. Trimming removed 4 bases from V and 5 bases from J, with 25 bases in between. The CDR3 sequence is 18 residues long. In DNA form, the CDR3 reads TGTGCCACCAGTGAGACCGCAACCCCGGGACGTCTAATCGAGACCCAGTACTTC. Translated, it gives CATSETATPGRLIETQYF.

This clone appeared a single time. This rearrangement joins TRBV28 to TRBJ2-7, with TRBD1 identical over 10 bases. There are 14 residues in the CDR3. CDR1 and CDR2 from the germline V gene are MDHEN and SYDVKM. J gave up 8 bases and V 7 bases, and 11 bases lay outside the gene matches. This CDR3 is CASTTGTGVRKQYF. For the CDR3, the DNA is TGTGCCAGCACAACCGGGACAGGGGTGAGGAAGCAGTACTTC.

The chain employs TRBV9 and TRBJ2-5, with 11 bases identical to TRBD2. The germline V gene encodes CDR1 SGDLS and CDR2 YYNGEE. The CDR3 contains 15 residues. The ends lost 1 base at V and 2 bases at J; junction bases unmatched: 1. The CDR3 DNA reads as TGTGCCAGCAGCGTACTAGCGGGGGGACAAGAGACCCAGTACTTC. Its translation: CASSVLAGGQETQYF.

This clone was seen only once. In DNA, the CDR3 is TGCGCCAGCAGCAGGACGGCGGAGAACACCGGGGAGCTGTTTTTT. This translates into CASSRTAENTGELFF. The J gene is TRBJ2-2, the V gene TRBV5-1; D ambiguous. This CDR3 is built from 15 residues. Trimming cost V 4 bases and J 1 base, with 11 bases left between them. The germline gives CDR1 SGHRS, CDR2 YFSETQ.

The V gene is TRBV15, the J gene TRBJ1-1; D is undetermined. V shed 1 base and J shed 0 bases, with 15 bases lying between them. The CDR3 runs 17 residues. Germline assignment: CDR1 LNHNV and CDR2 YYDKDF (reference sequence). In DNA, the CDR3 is TGTGCCACCAGCAGAGTGGCGGGCGCAGCCATGAACACTGAAGCTTTCTTT. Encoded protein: CATSRVAGAAMNTEAFF.

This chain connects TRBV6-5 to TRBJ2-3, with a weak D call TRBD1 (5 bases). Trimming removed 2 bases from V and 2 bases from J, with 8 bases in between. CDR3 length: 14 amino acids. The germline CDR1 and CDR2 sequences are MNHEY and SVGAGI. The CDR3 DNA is TGTGCCAGCAGTTACAGGGGCCCCACAGATACGCAGTATTTT. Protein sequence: CASSYRGPTDTQYF.

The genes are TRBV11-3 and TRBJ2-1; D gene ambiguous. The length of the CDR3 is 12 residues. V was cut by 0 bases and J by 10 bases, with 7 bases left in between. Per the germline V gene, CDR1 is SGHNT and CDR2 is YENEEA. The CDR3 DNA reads TGTGCCAGCAGCTTAGACCTCGGGGAGCAGTTCTTC. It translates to CASSLDLGEQFF.

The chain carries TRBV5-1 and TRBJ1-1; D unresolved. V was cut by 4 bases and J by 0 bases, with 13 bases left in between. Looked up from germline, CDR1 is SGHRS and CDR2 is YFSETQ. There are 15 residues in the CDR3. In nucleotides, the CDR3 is TGCGCCAGCAGCGTCGGGAGAACCATGAACACTGAAGCTTTCTTT. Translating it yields CASSVGRTMNTEAFF.

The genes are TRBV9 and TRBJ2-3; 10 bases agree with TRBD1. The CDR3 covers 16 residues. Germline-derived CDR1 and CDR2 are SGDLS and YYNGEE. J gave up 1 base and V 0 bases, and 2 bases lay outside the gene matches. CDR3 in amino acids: CASSVGGTGGTDTQYF. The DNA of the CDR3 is TGTGCCAGCAGCGTAGGGGGGACAGGGGGCACAGATACGCAGTATTTT.

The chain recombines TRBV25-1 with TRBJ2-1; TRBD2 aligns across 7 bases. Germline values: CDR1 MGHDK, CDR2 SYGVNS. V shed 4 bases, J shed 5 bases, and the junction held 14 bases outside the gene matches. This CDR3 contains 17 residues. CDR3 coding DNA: TGTGCCAGCAGTGGGGGTTGGAATAGCGGGCGAAACAATGAGCAGTTCTTC. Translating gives CASSGGWNSGRNNEQFF.

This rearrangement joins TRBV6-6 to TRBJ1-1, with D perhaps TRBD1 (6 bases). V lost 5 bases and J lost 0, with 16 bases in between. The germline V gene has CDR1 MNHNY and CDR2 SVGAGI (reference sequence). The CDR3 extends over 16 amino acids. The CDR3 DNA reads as TGTGCCAGCAGTCTGAGACCCGGGACATTGAACACTGAAGCTTTCTTT. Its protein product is CASSLRPGTLNTEAFF.

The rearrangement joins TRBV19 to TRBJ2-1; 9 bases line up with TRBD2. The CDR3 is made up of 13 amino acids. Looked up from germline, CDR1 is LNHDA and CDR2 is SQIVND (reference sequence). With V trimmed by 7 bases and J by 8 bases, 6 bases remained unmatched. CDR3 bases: TGTGCCAGTAAAAGTAGCGGGGGTTATGAGCAGTTCTTC. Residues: CASKSSGGYEQFF.

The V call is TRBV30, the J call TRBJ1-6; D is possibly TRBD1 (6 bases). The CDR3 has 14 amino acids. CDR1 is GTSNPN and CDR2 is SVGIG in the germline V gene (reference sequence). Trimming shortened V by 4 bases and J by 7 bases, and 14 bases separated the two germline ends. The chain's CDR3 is CAWKLQGGNSPLHF. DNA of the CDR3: TGTGCCTGGAAACTACAGGGCGGGAATTCACCCCTCCACTTT. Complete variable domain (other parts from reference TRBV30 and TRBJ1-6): SQTIHQWPATLVQPVGSPLSLECTVEGTSNPNLYWYRQAAGRGLQLLFYSVGIGQISSEVPQNLSASRPQDRQFILSSKKLLLSDSGFYLCAWKLQGGNSPLHFGNGTRLTVT.

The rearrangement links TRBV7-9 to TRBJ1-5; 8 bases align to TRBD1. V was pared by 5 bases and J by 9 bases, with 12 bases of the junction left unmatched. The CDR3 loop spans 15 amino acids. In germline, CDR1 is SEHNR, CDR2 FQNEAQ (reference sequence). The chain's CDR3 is CASSRGQGSIAPQHF. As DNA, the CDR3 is TGTGCCAGCAGCCGTGGACAGGGCTCGATCGCGCCCCAGCATTTT.

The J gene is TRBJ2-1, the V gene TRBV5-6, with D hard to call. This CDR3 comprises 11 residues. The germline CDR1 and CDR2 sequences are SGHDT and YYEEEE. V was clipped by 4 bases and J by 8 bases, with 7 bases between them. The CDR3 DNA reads TGTGCCAGCAGCACCCGAGATGAGCAGTTCTTC. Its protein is CASSTRDEQFF.

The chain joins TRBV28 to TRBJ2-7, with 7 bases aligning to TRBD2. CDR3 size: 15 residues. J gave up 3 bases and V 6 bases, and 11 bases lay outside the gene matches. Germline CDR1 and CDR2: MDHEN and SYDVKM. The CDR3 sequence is CASSRPTGGGYEQYF. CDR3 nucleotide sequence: TGTGCCAGCAGCCGACCTACTGGCGGGGGCTACGAGCAGTACTTC.

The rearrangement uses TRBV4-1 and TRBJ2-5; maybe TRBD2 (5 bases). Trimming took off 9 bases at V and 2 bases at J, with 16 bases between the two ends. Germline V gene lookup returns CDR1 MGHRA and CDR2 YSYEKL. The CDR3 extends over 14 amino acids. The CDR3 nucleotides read TGCGCCAGTTCGAAAGGCGGGCTACAAGAGACCCAGTACTTC. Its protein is CASSKGGLQETQYF.

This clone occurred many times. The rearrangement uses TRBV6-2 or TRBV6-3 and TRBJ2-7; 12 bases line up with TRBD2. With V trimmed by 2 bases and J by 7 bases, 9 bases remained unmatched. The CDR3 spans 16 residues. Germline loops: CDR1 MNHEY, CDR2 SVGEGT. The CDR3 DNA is TGTGCCAGCAGTTACGCCTGGACTAGCGGGACTCGGGAGCAGTACTTC. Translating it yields CASSYAWTSGTREQYF.